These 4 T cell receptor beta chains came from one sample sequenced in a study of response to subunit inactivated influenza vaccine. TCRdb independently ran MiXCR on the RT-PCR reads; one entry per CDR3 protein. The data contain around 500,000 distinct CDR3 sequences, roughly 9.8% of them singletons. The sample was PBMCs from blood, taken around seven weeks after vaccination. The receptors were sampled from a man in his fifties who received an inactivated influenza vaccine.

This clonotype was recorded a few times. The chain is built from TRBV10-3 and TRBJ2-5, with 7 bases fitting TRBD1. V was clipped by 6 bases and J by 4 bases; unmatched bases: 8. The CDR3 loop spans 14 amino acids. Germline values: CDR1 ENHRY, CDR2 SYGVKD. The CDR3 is CAISEGALRETQYF. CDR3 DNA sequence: TGTGCCATCAGCGAGGGGGCATTAAGAGAGACCCAGTACTTC.

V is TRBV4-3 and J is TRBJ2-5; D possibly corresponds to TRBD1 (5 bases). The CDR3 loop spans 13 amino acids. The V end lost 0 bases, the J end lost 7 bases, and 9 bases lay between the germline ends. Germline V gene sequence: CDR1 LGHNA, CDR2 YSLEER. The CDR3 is CASSQDGQGTQYF. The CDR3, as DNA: TGCGCCAGCAGCCAAGATGGGCAGGGGACCCAGTACTTC.

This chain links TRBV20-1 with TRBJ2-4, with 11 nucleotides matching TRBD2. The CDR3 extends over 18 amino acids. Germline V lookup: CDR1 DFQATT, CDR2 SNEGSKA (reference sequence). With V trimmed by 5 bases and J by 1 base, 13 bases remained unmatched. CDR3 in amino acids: CSAPRTGTSGGAKNIQYF. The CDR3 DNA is TGCAGTGCTCCACGAACCGGGACTAGCGGTGGGGCCAAAAACATTCAGTACTTC.

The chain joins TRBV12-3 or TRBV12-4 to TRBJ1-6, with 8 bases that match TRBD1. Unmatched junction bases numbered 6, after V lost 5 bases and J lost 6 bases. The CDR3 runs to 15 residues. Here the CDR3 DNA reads TGTGCCAGCAGTACCGGGACAGGTATTAATTCACCCCTCCACTTT. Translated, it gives CASSTGTGINSPLHF.